Listed below are T cell receptor beta chains from one sample, sequenced in a study of cytomegalovirus exposure and HLA in healthy donors. This table comes from immunoSEQ multiplex PCR, and its TCRdb copy is limited to in-frame clones, with some not included. The data contain 160,000 or so clones, around 84% of them singletons. Material: PBMCs. These receptors were collected from a male donor in good health and CMV-seropositive. Each CDR3 is given with its conserved first and last residue. A D gene is named only where the DNA matches it firmly. Rows may omit the clone size; those that give it use once, few, many or a size class.

J gene | D gene | clone size | V gene | CDR3 protein | CDR3 DNA
TRBJ2-5 | NA | NA | TRBV28 | CASSPGSRETQYF | TGTGCCAGCAGTCCGGGATCTCGGGAGACCCAGTACTTC
TRBJ1-1 | NA | once | TRBV6-4 | CASSGGQPNTEAFF | TGTGCCAGCAGTGGTGGACAGCCGAACACTGAAGCTTTCTTT
TRBJ2-7 | NA | NA | TRBV18 | CASSPRTGREQYF | TGTGCCAGCTCACCACGTACAGGGCGGGAGCAGTACTTC
TRBJ1-4 | TRBD1 | NA | TRBV9 | CASSGPPGQVFEKLFF | TGTGCCAGCAGCGGACCCCCCGGACAGGTCTTTGAAAAACTGTTTTTT
TRBJ2-1 | NA | NA | TRBV27 | CASSLGSTIYNEQFF | TGTGCCAGCAGTTTGGGTAGCACTATATACAATGAGCAGTTCTTC
TRBJ2-7 | NA | NA | TRBV27 | CASSLAAYYEQYF | TGTGCCAGCAGTTTAGCGGCGTACTACGAGCAGTACTTC
TRBJ2-7 | TRBD1 | few | TRBV7-9 | CASIPGPDRGSYEQYF | TGTGCCAGCATCCCGGGTCCGGACAGGGGCTCCTACGAGCAGTACTTC
TRBJ2-5 | TRBD2 | NA | TRBV29-1 | CSVEDWSSGAKETQYF | TGCAGCGTTGAAGATTGGTCTAGCGGGGCCAAAGAGACCCAGTACTTC
TRBJ2-7 | TRBD1 | NA | TRBV5-6 | CASSPDRAGYEQYF | TGTGCCAGCAGCCCGGACAGGGCGGGTTACGAGCAGTACTTC
TRBJ2-5 | NA | NA | TRBV7-7 | CASSGGRDRRQTQYF | TGTGCCAGCAGCGGGGGGAGGGACAGGCGGCAGACCCAGTACTTC
TRBJ1-5 | TRBD1 | NA | TRBV6-5 | CASRQGAHQPQHF | TGTGCCAGCAGGCAGGGGGCTCATCAGCCCCAGCATTTT
TRBJ2-4 | NA | NA | TRBV30 | CAWSVSGAKNIQYF | TGTGCCTGGAGTGTAAGCGGGGCCAAAAACATTCAGTACTTC
TRBJ1-3 | TRBD1 | few | TRBV28 | CASTQGASGNTIYF | TGTGCCAGCACGCAGGGGGCTTCTGGAAACACCATATATTTT
TRBJ1-2 | TRBD1 | NA | TRBV27 | CASSFSDRGFGYTF | TGTGCCAGCAGTTTCTCAGACAGGGGCTTTGGGTACACCTTC
TRBJ1-2 | TRBD1 | NA | TRBV5-1 | CASSLTTGVNDGYTF | TGCGCCAGCAGCTTAACGACAGGGGTGAACGATGGCTACACCTTC
TRBJ1-3 | TRBD1 | NA | TRBV5-5 | CASSSQGLYGNTIYF | TGTGCCAGCAGCTCACAGGGGCTGTATGGAAACACCATATATTTT
TRBJ1-5 | NA | NA | TRBV28 | CASNSPGVGNQPQHF | TGTGCCAGCAACTCGCCAGGGGTCGGCAATCAGCCCCAGCATTTT
TRBJ2-1 | NA | NA | TRBV19 | CASRPPGLSYNEQFF | TGTGCCAGTAGACCCCCGGGACTCTCCTACAATGAGCAGTTCTTC
TRBJ2-1 | NA | NA | TRBV7-2 | CASSPQSSYNEQFF | TGTGCCAGCAGCCCACAGAGCTCCTACAATGAGCAGTTCTTC
TRBJ2-7 | TRBD1 | NA | TRBV5-4 | CASSSTGNEQYF | TGTGCCAGCAGCTCGACAGGGAACGAGCAGTACTTC
TRBJ2-3 | TRBD1 | NA | TRBV6-5 | CASRWTGGTDTQYF | TGTGCCAGCAGATGGACAGGGGGCACAGATACGCAGTATTTT
TRBJ2-2 | NA | NA | TRBV19 | CASSISDTGELFF | TGTGCCAGTAGTATTAGCGACACCGGGGAGCTGTTTTTT
TRBJ2-3 | NA | NA | TRBV5-1 | CASSRIATGTDTQYF | TGCGCCAGCAGCCGTATTGCGACAGGCACAGATACGCAGTATTTT
TRBJ2-1 | TRBD2 | NA | TRBV10-3 | CAISGASGVDNEQFF | TGTGCCATCAGTGGGGCTAGCGGGGTAGATAATGAGCAGTTCTTC
TRBJ1-2 | TRBD1 | NA | TRBV7-9 | CASSLGQGSWGYTF | TGTGCCAGCAGCCTGGGACAGGGATCTTGGGGCTACACCTTC
TRBJ2-7 | NA | once | TRBV20-1 | CSARRSYEQYF | TGCAGTGCACGGAGGTCCTACGAGCAGTACTTC
TRBJ1-1 | NA | NA | TRBV7-2 | CASSLVPRQSEAFF | TGTGCCAGCAGCTTAGTCCCTCGACAGTCTGAAGCTTTCTTT
TRBJ1-5 | TRBD1 | NA | TRBV2 | CASSGQGALGQPQHF | TGTGCCAGCAGTGGACAGGGGGCGCTCGGACAGCCCCAGCATTTT
TRBJ1-2 | NA | NA | TRBV27 | CASSIQGGYGYTF | TGTGCCAGCAGTATCCAGGGTGGCTATGGCTACACCTTC
TRBJ2-2 | NA | NA | TRBV6-6 | CASSYTSGTGELFF | TGTGCCAGCAGTTACACATCGGGCACCGGGGAGCTGTTTTTT
TRBJ2-1 | TRBD2 | once | TRBV4-3 | CASSTRLWTSGGPGNEQFF | TGCGCCAGCAGCACCCGACTTTGGACTAGCGGGGGGCCAGGTAATGAGCAGTTCTTC
TRBJ1-3 | TRBD1 | NA | TRBV7-8 | CASSLAWTGISGNTIYF | TGTGCCAGCAGCTTAGCTTGGACAGGGATCTCTGGAAACACCATATATTTT
TRBJ1-2 | NA | NA | TRBV6-1 | CASSVGQGRGYTF | TGTGCCAGCAGTGTTGGGCAGGGTAGGGGCTACACCTTC
TRBJ2-4 | TRBD1 | NA | TRBV30 | CAWSNLGQAGNIQYF | TGTGCCTGGAGTAACCTGGGACAGGCAGGAAACATTCAGTACTTC
TRBJ1-2 | TRBD1 | NA | TRBV6-1 | CASSDALQGSYYGYTF | TGTGCCAGCAGTGACGCATTACAGGGGTCATACTATGGCTACACCTTC
TRBJ2-3 | NA | NA | TRBV5-1 | CASSLGPLSSSTDTQYF | TGCGCCAGCAGCTTGGGGCCCCTTTCTTCTAGCACAGATACGCAGTATTTT
TRBJ1-2 | TRBD1 | NA | TRBV7-8 | CASSPTGASAYGYTF | TGTGCCAGCAGCCCGACAGGGGCTTCCGCCTATGGCTACACCTTC
TRBJ1-6 | NA | NA | TRBV30 | CAWAHGASSSYNSPLHF | TGTGCCTGGGCTCATGGAGCGAGTAGCTCCTATAATTCACCCCTCCACTTT
TRBJ2-7 | NA | few | TRBV7-7 | CASSLGGAGSGEQYF | TGTGCCAGCAGCTTAGGCGGGGCGGGATCGGGCGAGCAGTACTTC
TRBJ1-6 | NA | NA | TRBV5-6 | CASSPGDANLNSPLHF | TGTGCCAGCAGTCCGGGGGACGCCAACCTCAATTCACCCCTCCACTTT
TRBJ1-1 | TRBD1 | NA | TRBV27 | CASSPGQGRTNTEAFF | TGTGCCAGCAGTCCTGGACAGGGCCGAACGAACACTGAAGCTTTCTTT
TRBJ2-7 | TRBD1 | once | TRBV27 | CASSLSPGTGIYEQYF | TGTGCCAGCAGTTTATCCCCCGGGACAGGGATCTACGAGCAGTACTTC